This T cell receptor (beta chain) was documented in a study of blood T cell repertoires in COVID-19. About the study: Acute and convalescent COVID-19 samples came from the United States, Italy and Spain.

The V and J ends lost 2 bases and 8 bases respectively, with 15 bases between them. Looked up from germline, CDR1 is SNHLY and CDR2 is FYNNEI. The CDR3 sequence is 14 residues long. Profiling relied on immunoSEQ multiplex PCR, and the TCRdb table lists in-frame clones only, not all of them. The table records 400,000 to 450,000 clones, 80% to 90% of them present only once. The chain uses TRBV2 and TRBJ1-1; tentative D call: TRBD1 (6 bases). Input material: peripheral blood. The TCR originated in a young woman with active or convalescent COVID-19. CDR3 nucleotides: TGTGCCAGCAGTGAATCGGACAGCACACAAGAAGCTTTCTTT. Translation: CASSESDSTQEAFF.